This TCR beta chain emerged from a study of pediatric ulcerative colitis. Notes on the study in general: Ulcerative colitis patients shared more blood-rectal clones than controls. Repertoires came from total lymphocyte DNA, not specific subsets. In rectum, acute severe colitis had expanded clones and less diversity.

Each sample received Survey-level depth of up to 500,000 reads. Only in-frame clones appear in the TCRdb table, and some are missing; sequencing was by immunoSEQ multiplex PCR. The table lists about 17,000 clones, about two thirds of them singletons. Comment on this clone: Its antigen is currently unknown.

Rectal tissue came from one to two pinch biopsies taken at colonoscopy. The CDR3 is 13 residues long. The V gene's germline CDR1 is SGHRS and CDR2 YFSETQ. The V end was cut by 6 bases, the J end by 2 bases, with 10 bases between. This TCR came from a girl aged 5 to 17 with moderate ulcerative colitis. The rearrangement links TRBV5-1 to TRBJ2-3; D is uncertain. Source material: gut tissue. The CDR3 loop is CASNLDLTDTQYF. The CDR3 coding sequence is TGCGCCAGCAACCTGGACCTCACAGATACGCAGTATTTT.